This entry lists 29 T cell receptor beta chains sequenced from one sample in a study of response to subunit inactivated influenza vaccine. Via MiXCR, TCRdb re-called the RT-PCR reads, giving one row per CDR3 protein. Here the sample spans fewer than 700,000 distinct CDR3 sequences, roughly 13% being singletons. The sample was PBMCs from blood, taken about 40 days after vaccination. These receptors all come from a man aged 50 to 59 who received an inactivated influenza vaccine.

The table lists this clonotype with many counts. The V and J genes are TRBV6-2 or TRBV6-3 and TRBJ1-2; no firm D call. V dropped 5 bases and J dropped 5 bases, with 9 bases sitting between them. The germline gives CDR1 MNHEY, CDR2 SVGEGT. CDR3 length: 12 residues. CDR3 sequence reads: CASSPMEYGYTF. Written as DNA, the CDR3 is TGTGCCAGCAGTCCGATGGAGTATGGCTACACCTTC.

The chain employs TRBV20-1 and TRBJ2-3; D might be TRBD1 (5 bases). The length of the CDR3 is 14 residues. Deletions cut 6 bases from V and 2 bases from J, with 15 bases between. CDR1 DFQATT and CDR2 SNEGSKA come from the germline V gene (reference sequence). CDR3 in amino acids: CSAPPPGPTDTQYF. As DNA, the CDR3 is TGCAGTGCGCCCCCTCCAGGGCCCACAGATACGCAGTATTTT.

The genes are TRBV4-3 and TRBJ2-3, with D tentatively TRBD1 (6 bases). Germline V gene sequence: CDR1 LGHNA, CDR2 YSLEER. V lost 0 bases and J lost 5, with 15 bases in between. This CDR3 has 16 residues. CDR3 bases: TGCGCCAGCAGCCAAGAATCAGGGGTTTCGGGAGATACGCAGTATTTT. Translating gives CASSQESGVSGDTQYF.

This clonotype has a handful of counts. The rearrangement uses TRBV6-2 or TRBV6-3 and TRBJ2-1; D uncertain. The CDR3 totals 15 residues. The germline V and J ends were trimmed by 3 bases and 0 bases, with 9 bases remaining between them. The germline V gene encodes CDR1 MNHEY and CDR2 SVGEGT. The DNA for the CDR3 is TGTGCCAGCAGTTATTCAGCCGGCTCCTACAATGAGCAGTTCTTC. This sequence encodes CASSYSAGSYNEQFF.

The CDR3 DNA reads as TGCGCCAGCAGCCCGGGTCACGTAGAGACCCAGTACTTC. This translates into CASSPGHVETQYF. The rearrangement links TRBV5-1 to TRBJ2-5; no firm D call. V was pared by 4 bases and J by 4 bases, with 11 bases between. Germline-derived CDR1 and CDR2 are SGHRS and YFSETQ. The CDR3 is 13 residues long.

The chain uses TRBV25-1 and TRBJ1-6; D gene ambiguous. The germline CDR1 and CDR2 sequences are MGHDK and SYGVNS. This CDR3 has 14 amino acids. V was shortened by 1 base and J by 4 bases, with 5 bases between the two germline ends. Here the CDR3 reads CASSESAYNSPLHF. Written as DNA, the CDR3 is TGTGCCAGCAGTGAATCAGCATATAATTCACCCCTCCACTTT.

This clonotype was recorded a few times. The genes are TRBV7-2 and TRBJ2-5; tentatively, D is TRBD1 (5 bases). CDR1 and CDR2 from the germline V gene are SGHTA and FQGNSA. Deletions cut 1 base from V and 0 bases from J, with 12 bases between. The CDR3 has 16 residues. As DNA, the CDR3 is TGTGCCAGCAGCTTAGGCTCTCCGGACAACCAAGAGACCCAGTACTTC. Protein product: CASSLGSPDNQETQYF.

The chain recombines TRBV15 with TRBJ2-1; D call uncertain. Germline CDR1 reads LNHNV; CDR2 reads YYDKDF (reference sequence). The CDR3 length is 12 residues. With 1 base removed from V and 3 bases from J, the gap between germline ends came to 1 base. CDR3 sequence: CATSRVYNEQFF. The CDR3 DNA reads as TGTGCCACCAGCAGAGTCTACAATGAGCAGTTCTTC.

V is TRBV2 and J is TRBJ2-4; the match to TRBD1 covers 7 bases. V was clipped by 9 bases and J by 4 bases; unmatched bases: 6. Looked up from germline, CDR1 is SNHLY and CDR2 is FYNNEI. CDR3 size: 13 residues. CDR3 loop: CASTRDSKNIQYF. The CDR3 DNA sequence: TGTGCCAGTACCCGGGACAGTAAAAACATTCAGTACTTC.

V and J are TRBV5-1 and TRBJ2-5; 7 bases align to TRBD2. From germline, CDR1 is SGHRS and CDR2 YFSETQ. Losses at the gene ends were 0 bases for V and 5 bases for J; bases not matched to a gene: 4. There are 14 residues in the CDR3. CDR3 region: CASSLVAGVETQYF. The CDR3, as DNA: TGCGCCAGCAGCTTGGTTGCGGGAGTTGAGACCCAGTACTTC. Using reference TRBV5-1 and TRBJ2-5 for the parts outside the CDR3, the full variable domain is KAGVTQTPRYLIKTRGQQVTLSCSPISGHRSVSWYQQTPGQGLQFLFEYFSETQRNKGNFPGRFSGRQFSNSRSEMNVSTLELGDSALYLCASSLVAGVETQYFGPGTRLLVL.

In its sample, this clonotype was seen a few times. J is TRBJ2-5 and V is TRBV7-2; TRBD1 is a possible D gene (6 bases). The ends were cut back, 5 bases at V and 5 bases at J, with 12 bases in the middle. CDR3 length equals 13 residues. Germline V lookup: CDR1 SGHTA, CDR2 FQGNSA. CDR3 coding DNA: TGTGCCAGCAGCCCCCGGGACACTGAGACCCAGTACTTC. Translating gives CASSPRDTETQYF.

This chain joins TRBV12-3 or TRBV12-4 and TRBJ1-5; D may be TRBD1 (6 bases). Deletions cut 6 bases from V and 6 bases from J, with 12 bases between. The length of the CDR3 is 13 residues. CDR3 sequence (DNA): TGTGCCAGCAGGGGACAACCAGGTCAGCCCCAGCATTTT. It is translated as CASRGQPGQPQHF.

The V and J genes are TRBV12-3 or TRBV12-4 and TRBJ2-3, with a possible D match to TRBD2 (5 bases). CDR3 length equals 14 residues. V was shortened by 7 bases and J by 2 bases, with 13 bases between the two germline ends. CDR3 DNA: TGTGCCAGCACCCCCGGTCTAGCCACAGATACGCAGTATTTT. It specifies CASTPGLATDTQYF.

This clonotype was detected ten times or more. V and J are TRBV6-4 and TRBJ1-2; 11 bases line up with TRBD1. The CDR3 spans 16 residues. Losses at the gene ends were 5 bases for V and 2 bases for J; bases not matched to a gene: 7. Germline V lookup: CDR1 MRHNA, CDR2 SNTAGT. This CDR3 reads CASSLGTGGINYGYTF. The DNA for the CDR3 is TGTGCCAGCAGTCTCGGGACAGGGGGGATAAACTATGGCTACACCTTC.

The V gene is TRBV7-3, the J gene TRBJ2-1; D ambiguous. V was pared by 1 base and J by 0 bases, with 10 bases between. Germline V gene data show CDR1 as SGHTA and CDR2 as FQGTGA. The CDR3 is 16 amino acids. CDR3 bases: TGTGCCAGCAGCTTAAATCTACTTTCCTCCTACAATGAGCAGTTCTTC. This sequence encodes CASSLNLLSSYNEQFF.

This clonotype was seen more than once but under ten times. V and J are TRBV20-1 and TRBJ2-2; maybe TRBD2 (6 bases). This CDR3 is built from 12 residues. The V and J ends lost 2 bases and 7 bases respectively, with 8 bases between them. Germline V gene data show CDR1 as DFQATT and CDR2 as SNEGSKA (reference sequence). The CDR3 DNA reads as TGCAGTGCTAGACTAGCGAGCGGGGAGCTGTTTTTT. It specifies CSARLASGELFF.

The V call is TRBV7-2, the J call TRBJ2-5; D tentatively fits TRBD1 or TRBD2 (5 bases each). The length of the CDR3 is 14 residues. V dropped 5 bases and J dropped 5 bases, with 15 bases sitting between them. Germline CDR1 reads SGHTA; CDR2 reads FQGNSA. The CDR3 DNA is TGTGCCAGCAGCAAGGGGACCGTGGGGGAGACCCAGTACTTC. This codes for CASSKGTVGETQYF.

This clonotype was seen a few times. The rearrangement links TRBV7-8 to TRBJ1-5; D gene uncertain. Germline assignment: CDR1 SGHVS and CDR2 FQNEAQ. Trimming pared 5 bases from V and 0 bases from J, leaving 14 bases between. The CDR3 is 16 residues long. Written as DNA, the CDR3 is TGTGCCAGCAGCGCCGGACGGACTTATAGCAATCAGCCCCAGCATTTT. It is translated as CASSAGRTYSNQPQHF.

The rearrangement joins TRBV5-6 to TRBJ2-7; no clear D. This CDR3 region has 14 residues. Trimming removed 0 bases at V and 4 bases at J, with 11 bases between. Looked up from germline, CDR1 is SGHDT and CDR2 is YYEEEE. The CDR3 loop is CASSLANRFYEQYF. CDR3 nucleotide sequence: TGTGCCAGCAGCTTGGCCAACCGTTTTTACGAGCAGTACTTC.

The rearrangement uses TRBV15 and TRBJ2-5; possible D gene TRBD1, 5 bases. This CDR3 is built from 15 residues. V was pared by 0 bases and J by 5 bases, with 13 bases between. The germline CDR1 and CDR2 sequences are LNHNV and YYDKDF (reference sequence). CDR3 region: CATSRDLGRAETQYF. The CDR3 bases are TGTGCCACCAGCAGAGATCTAGGCAGGGCGGAGACCCAGTACTTC.

This clonotype has a handful of counts. The V call is TRBV4-3, the J call TRBJ2-7; D gene uncertain. Germline loops: CDR1 LGHNA, CDR2 YSLEER. V was clipped by 2 bases and J by 0 bases, with 11 bases between them. The CDR3 extends over 15 amino acids. CDR3 in DNA: TGCGCCAGCAGCCAAAACAGAGCCGGCTCCTACGAGCAGTACTTC. Translated, it gives CASSQNRAGSYEQYF.

The chain is built from TRBV25-1 and TRBJ1-3; no clear D gene. V was cut by 5 bases and J by 0 bases, with 11 bases left in between. CDR1 and CDR2 from the germline V gene are MGHDK and SYGVNS. CDR3 length equals 15 residues. The CDR3 region is CASSWGPDSGNTIYF. The CDR3 DNA sequence: TGTGCCAGCAGTTGGGGTCCCGACTCTGGAAACACCATATATTTT.

This chain links TRBV12-3 or TRBV12-4 with TRBJ1-6; 9 positions agree with TRBD1. The CDR3 spans 14 residues. The ends lost 3 bases at V and 7 bases at J; junction bases unmatched: 1. CDR3 sequence reads: CASSFGQGNSPLHF. The CDR3, as DNA: TGTGCCAGCAGTTTCGGACAGGGGAATTCACCCCTCCACTTT.

The rearrangement uses TRBV6-1 and TRBJ1-2; 9 nucleotides align to TRBD1. V lost 8 bases to trimming and J lost 5 bases; unmatched junction nucleotides: 3. In germline, CDR1 is MNHNS, CDR2 SASEGT. This CDR3 has 12 amino acids. The CDR3 coding sequence is TGTGCCAGCGGGGGACAGGGTTATGGCTACACCTTC. Its translation is CASGGQGYGYTF.

This chain links TRBV6-1 with TRBJ2-1, with 7 bases fitting TRBD1. With 6 bases clipped from V and 3 bases from J, the junction kept 5 bases outside the gene matches. Germline lookup yields CDR1 MNHNS and CDR2 SASEGT. The CDR3 contains 14 residues. The CDR3 loop reads CASRTGTDYNEQFF. Written as DNA, the CDR3 is TGTGCCAGCAGGACCGGGACAGACTACAATGAGCAGTTCTTC.

The chain carries TRBV2 and TRBJ1-1, with a weak D call TRBD1 (5 bases). Trimming removed 1 base from V and 3 bases from J, with 6 bases in between. CDR3 length: 13 amino acids. Per germline, CDR1 SNHLY and CDR2 FYNNEI. The CDR3 region has the DNA TGTGCCAGCAGTGAAGAAGGGGACACTGAAGCTTTCTTT. This codes for CASSEEGDTEAFF.

This clonotype has a handful of counts. The J gene is TRBJ2-5, the V gene TRBV9; the D gene is possibly TRBD2 (5 bases). V was cut by 3 bases and J by 5 bases, with 14 bases left in between. The CDR3 sequence is 14 residues long. Germline-derived CDR1 and CDR2 are SGDLS and YYNGEE. This CDR3 is CASSEPSGIETQYF. The CDR3 DNA reads as TGTGCCAGCAGCGAGCCCTCGGGGATCGAGACCCAGTACTTC.

This clonotype was seen repeatedly, ten times or more. This sequence joins TRBV6-6 and TRBJ2-5, with D perhaps matching TRBD2 (5 bases). Per the germline V gene, CDR1 is MNHNY and CDR2 is SVGAGI (reference sequence). The length of the CDR3 is 12 residues. The V gene lost 5 bases and the J gene lost 8 bases, with 12 bases spanning the gap. The chain's CDR3 is CASSPTSSTQYF. In DNA form, the CDR3 reads TGTGCCAGCAGTCCTACTAGTAGCACCCAGTACTTC.

This chain connects TRBV6-6 to TRBJ1-5; 7 bases fit TRBD1. CDR3 length: 13 residues. Germline V lookup: CDR1 MNHNY, CDR2 SVGAGI (reference sequence). The V segment lost 4 bases and the J segment 6 bases; nucleotides outside the gene matches: 3. The DNA for the CDR3 is TGTGCCAGCAGTTCGGGACAGTTTCAGCCCCAGCATTTT. Protein: CASSSGQFQPQHF.